This T cell receptor beta chain was identified in a study of chemoradiotherapy in HPV16-positive cancers. Whole-study context: A couple of HPV16-positive patients' cells yielded candidate HPV-specific clones and common motifs. Broader study findings: Better recurrence-free survival went with HPV-responsive T-cell expansion in HPV16-positive patients. During treatment, candidate HPV-specific clones and E7-related motifs expanded in tumor.

Libraries were prepared by immunoSEQ multiplex PCR; TCRdb keeps only in-frame clonotypes and omits some of them. The sample shows approximately 32,000 clones, roughly 78% of them seen only once. Samples were taken several times over chemoradiotherapy. The germline CDR1 and CDR2 sequences are MDHEN and SYDVKM. The CDR3 loop spans 15 amino acids. The V end was cut by 7 bases, the J end by 1 base, with 16 bases between. Worth noting for this clone: Its specificity is not known.

The material was blood, obtained from a patient who underwent chemoradiotherapy. The TCR was taken from a human donor with HPV-associated anogenital cancer. The J gene is TRBJ2-5, the V gene TRBV28; tentatively, D is TRBD2 (6 bases). The DNA of the CDR3 is TGTGCCAGCACCCCTATGGGGGGATTCCAAGAGACCCAGTACTTC. Amino acid sequence: CASTPMGGFQETQYF.